Listed here is a single T cell receptor beta chain. Clones were read by immunoSEQ multiplex PCR, and TCRdb kept only the in-frame ones, dropping some. The data show around 240,000 clones, around 84% seen once. From germline, CDR1 is MNHEY and CDR2 SVGAGI. This CDR3 is 14 amino acids long. V was pared by 7 bases and J by 7 bases, with 17 bases between. The data originate from a study of blood T cell repertoires in COVID-19. Looking at the study overall: Samples of COVID-19 (acute and convalescent) were obtained from the United States, Italy and Spain. T cells, B-cell-depleted T cells, or PBMCs provided the cDNA or gDNA that served as material.

The receptor was isolated from a man aged 35-49 years with acute or convalescent COVID-19. The specimen was peripheral blood. V and J are TRBV6-5 and TRBJ1-5, with a weak D call TRBD1 (6 bases). The CDR3 bases are TGTGCCAGCATAAACAGGGTAATCGTCCAGCCCCAGCATTTT. Protein: CASINRVIVQPQHF.